This T cell receptor beta chain was found in a study of identical twins (dated by TCRdb to the mid-2010s). With regard to the full study: TCR alpha and beta repertoires from monozygotic twins, unrelated adults of various ages and cord blood were deep-sequenced to test whether fetal clonotypes persist. To rule out contamination, the twin experiments were replicated at different times with different library preparation protocols. Overall study outcomes, separate from this receptor: Compared with coincidental sharing between unrelated individuals, an excess of low generation-probability sequences was observed among out-of-frame TCR alpha sequences shared between twins. Zero-insertion analyses could be partly confounded by invariant T cells such as MAIT and iNKT, although diverse VJ usage argued against such confounding for most clonotypes. In monozygotic twins, recombination models systematically underestimated out-of-frame TCR alpha sharing, but the models matched the sharing seen between unrelated individuals. Because the same donors could not be followed over many years, conclusions were based on cross-sectional statistical analysis. Abundant cord blood beta clonotypes carried fewer insertions; young adult naive repertoires showed a weaker similar trend, while memory repertoires showed none. Excess twin sharing in beta out-of-frame sequences was weaker because fewer shared sequences lowered the signal-to-noise ratio.

Preparation of the library involved 5' RACE. Sequencing instrument: Illumina HiSeq 2000. Template switching introduced a universal primer binding site; the final cDNA contained a unique molecular identifier, enabling accurate counting of TCR cDNA molecules. First-strand cDNA for TCR alpha and beta chains was synthesized from specific primers in the conserved constant-segment region. To control for contamination, each cDNA library was double barcoded with a SMART-Mk sample barcode plus Illumina barcodes. Two successive PCR steps introduced TruSeq adapter sequences along with Illumina sample barcodes. Sequencing of the TCR alpha and beta cDNA libraries was done on the Illumina HiSeq platform using custom primers. The paper's data handling went like this. MiGEC was used to process raw reads and extract unique molecular identifiers, and MiXCR was used to find CDR3 positions. Recombination models were inferred per individual with the repgenHMM and IGoR tools using an EM algorithm. Shared clonotype analysis was performed with the tcR package in R, normalizing sharing by the product of cloneset sizes. To study raw recombination free of thymic and clonal selection effects, out-of-frame nonproductive sequences were analyzed. TCRdb trimmed public reads at Q25 via fastp, called clones via MiXCR and kept in-frame beta chains. Every CDR3 protein is listed once, alongside the most common genes and DNA of its rows. V and J calls and clone size were set by TCRdb, not the authors. The sample includes hundreds of thousands of distinct CDR3 sequences, with 8.6% observed a single time. Approximately 0.96% of the sample is in the top ten clones.

The CDR3 goes from the cysteine to the phenylalanine over 20 residues. The read is trimmed to its CDR3 DNA, 60 bases read in frame from base 1. There are many counts of this clonotype. Its antigen is currently not known. Base-call qualities are not available, and no considerably larger clone is one nucleotide away. Every donor in the study was a healthy Caucasian. Three pairs of female monozygotic twins, all aged roughly 18 to 29 years, were included in the twin cohort. Peripheral blood mononuclear cells were the source from which RNA for the TCR libraries was isolated. These records were also assigned to another study, of yellow fever vaccine responses in identical twins. Per the second study: The T cell response to vaccination in identical twins was reported by the authors to appear partly convergent and partly personalized. In identical twins, the study followed T cell clones that responded to the vaccine with precision.

This TCR was recovered from a woman under 30 in good health. Specimen: PBMCs. The V gene is TRBV21-1 and the J gene is TRBJ2-3; no check of the table's D call, TRBD2, against the DNA was made. TRBV21-1 is flagged as a pseudogene. The DNA sequence is as follows: TGTGCCAGCAGCAAAGCGCTAAATGTACTAGCGGGAGGCGGCACAGATACGCAGTATTTT. It translates as CASSKALNVLAGGGTDTQYF.